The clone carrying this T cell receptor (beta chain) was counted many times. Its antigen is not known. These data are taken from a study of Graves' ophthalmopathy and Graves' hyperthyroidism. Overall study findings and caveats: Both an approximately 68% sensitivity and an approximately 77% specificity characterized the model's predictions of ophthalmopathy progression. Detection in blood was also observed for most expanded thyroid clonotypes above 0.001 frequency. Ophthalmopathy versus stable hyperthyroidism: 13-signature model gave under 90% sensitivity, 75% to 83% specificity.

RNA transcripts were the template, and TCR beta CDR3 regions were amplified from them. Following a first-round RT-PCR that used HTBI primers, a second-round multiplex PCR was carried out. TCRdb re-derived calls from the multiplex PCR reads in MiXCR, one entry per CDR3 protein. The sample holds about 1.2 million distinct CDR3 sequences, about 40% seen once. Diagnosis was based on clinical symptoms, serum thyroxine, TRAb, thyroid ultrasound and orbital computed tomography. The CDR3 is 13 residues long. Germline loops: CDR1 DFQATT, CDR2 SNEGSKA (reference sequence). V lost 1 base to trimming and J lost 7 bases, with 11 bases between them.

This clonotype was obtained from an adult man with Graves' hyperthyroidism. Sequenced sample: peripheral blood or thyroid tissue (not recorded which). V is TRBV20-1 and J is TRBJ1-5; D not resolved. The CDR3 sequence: CSARAPFTQPQHF. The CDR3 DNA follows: TGCAGTGCTAGAGCTCCCTTCACCCAGCCCCAGCATTTT.